This TCR beta chain was identified during a study of shared clonotypes between healthy human individuals. Study-level findings and limits: With a few donors compared, 4.5% to 6.5% of naive CD4 clonotypes were shared. Non-shared clonotypes displayed generation probabilities falling below those of clonotypes present in all four donors.

Every subset had its genomic DNA shared out evenly among several immunoSEQ plates. The data were produced by immunoSEQ multiplex PCR, yet TCRdb's version contains in-frame clones alone and is incomplete. The table includes about 2 million clones, roughly 95% detected once. The germline V and J ends were trimmed by 5 bases and 0 bases, with 11 bases remaining between them. Germline CDR1 SGHAT, CDR2 FQNNGV. The CDR3 length is 14 residues. Naive CD8 cells comprised CD45RO-negative, CCR7-positively selected cells, excluding terminally differentiated effector memory CD45RA+ cells. As for this clone: No antigen is known for it.

Material: naive CD8+ T cells sorted from blood. This sequence joins TRBV11-2 and TRBJ2-7; possibly TRBD1 for D (6 bases). The sequence was obtained from a man younger than 35 in good health. CDR3 coding DNA: TGTGCCAGCAGCCACAGGACAGACTCCTACGAGCAGTACTTC. This translates into CASSHRTDSYEQYF.